This T cell receptor beta chain derives from a study of beta chain features in type 1 diabetes (dated by TCRdb to 2017 to 2018). Study-wide context: Mean age, gender distribution, total cell number and subset yield were not different between patients and healthy donors. A total of some 100,000,000 sorted cells were examined across all samples, and a strong correlation was observed between cell number per subset and RNA yield. Naive and central memory subsets were obtained from all 30 or so donors, but regulatory and stem cell-like memory subsets were isolated from only 8 patients and about eight healthy donors. The study compared the TCRB repertoires of sorted circulating CD4+ T cell subsets in recently diagnosed type 1 diabetes patients with those in matched healthy donors. Broad study findings and their caveats: Because cDNA was sequenced instead of genomic DNA, highly expressing activated cells could be over-represented, though the groups showed no difference in activation or CD3 levels. Because small numbers of individuals were included in the HLA sub-analyses, any influence of HLA type on TCRB rearrangement was left unresolved. Shorter templates might have been favored by PCR, but patient and control samples were amplified and corrected together, so both groups would have been affected equally by any skew. Patients with type 1 diabetes made fewer insertions and deleted more nucleotides at VDJ recombination sites, implying thymic rearrangement abnormalities. The naive, central memory and regulatory TCRB repertoires appeared to resemble one another more closely among patients than among healthy donors. In all four CD4+ subsets, TCRB CDR3 length was moderately but significantly shorter in type 1 diabetes patients.

A note on this clone: Its antigen is still unknown. No quality values exist for individual bases; no much larger clone is one base distant.

A single peripheral blood draw of about 116 mL on average was collected from each donor into heparinised tubes. Naive, central memory, regulatory and stem cell-like memory CD4+ T cells were sorted on a BD FACSAria II using a panel including CD45RO, CCR7, CD25, CD127, CD95 and CD27. Every sorted population had a purity above 95%. PBMCs were isolated right away by Lymphoprep density gradient centrifugation and were stained directly, without culture. So that batch effects would be minimized, each experiment stained and sorted samples in pairs, pairing one healthy donor with one patient. The entire amount of isolated RNA was reverse transcribed using the High Capacity cDNA Reverse Transcription Kit, so the sequenced TCRB transcripts were expressed ones. Deep immunoSEQ sequencing was applied to naive, central memory and regulatory T cell samples, giving an average of about 3.7 million total reads per sample. After sorted cells were lysed in RLT buffer, RNA was extracted with DNase-treated RNeasy Micro or Mini kits, with the choice depending on cell number. To prevent cross-contamination, each cell subset was processed individually, whereas patient and healthy donor samples were processed jointly. TCRB sequences were amplified from cDNA with the immunoSEQ multiplex PCR, producing 87-bp fragments spanning the CDR3 region. The amplicons were sequenced using the Illumina HiSeq platform. On the study's bioinformatics: PCR bias was corrected computationally using synthetic template baselines, and reads within Hamming distance 2 were collapsed, with unmergeable singletons discarded. Reads were aligned against IMGT to assign V, D and J genes, CDR3 length and insertions or deletions at six rearrangement sites. Within each subset, clonotype counts were normalized to sorted cell number, and only after that were true diversity and Gini coefficients computed with the tcR R package. Repertoire sharing was quantified using the overlap coefficient calculated on TCRB nucleotide sequences. TCRdb stores this immuneACCESS table with in-frame sequences only. Part of the clones is absent; in the studies checked, under half of the shortfall reflects unresolved V genes, and no reason is known for the rest. For V, J and clone size, that table is used; D and trimming come from the DNA. This sample has a few hundred thousand clones in its table, and over 8.5% of those were observed once. Jointly, the top ten make up about 0.64% of the sample.

The TCR comes from a man in his thirties or forties with type 1 diabetes. The source material was central memory CD4+ T cells from blood.

The sequenced DNA: TGTGCCAGCAGCACCCTTGGGTCCGGGGAGCTGTTTTTT. Its translation reads: CASSTLGSGELFF. This sequence uses TRBV7-2 and TRBJ2-2, with the D gene not confidently named. Via the germline V gene, CDR1 is SGHTA and CDR2 FQGNSA. V and J lose 5 bases and 6 bases, and a span of 10 bases separates them. The CDR3 runs 13 residues from the cysteine to the phenylalanine. Only the CDR3 portion is preserved as DNA: 39 bases, with reading frame beginning at the first base.